The subject of this entry is one T cell receptor (beta chain). Its antigen target is currently unknown. Base quality data are lacking; no much larger clone is found one base away. Reading the germline V gene gives CDR1 LGHNA and CDR2 YNFKEQ. At the junction V is shortened by 4 bases and J by 6 bases, with 19 bases in between. Reading from cysteine to phenylalanine, the CDR3 counts 16 amino acids. Only CDR3 DNA is held: 48 bases, read in frame from base 1. This entry belongs to a study of blood T cell repertoires in COVID-19 (dated by TCRdb to 2020 to 2021). Broadly, across the study: The collaborator samples originated in the United States, Italy and Spain and spanned the acute and convalescent phases of COVID-19. The material from the prospective study consisted of cDNA or gDNA derived from T cells, B-cell-depleted T cells, or PBMCs. The dataset comprised deeply sampled blood TCRbeta repertoires from subjects exposed to, actively infected with, or recovered from COVID-19. The repertoires were made available in a free public database intended to serve as a resource for research on the immune response to SARS-CoV-2. Samples were obtained from the ongoing ImmuneRACE study (first 160 participants) and from 950 to 1,500 subjects provided by 6 global collaborators. Sample metadata almost always included a de-identified subject ID, COVID-19 status, age in years and sex. HLA class I and class II types, where available, came from metadata supplied by the sample provider rather than from assay-based typing.

Participants in the prospective study were aged roughly 18 to 100 years, lived in under 30 United States geographic areas, and enrolled through a virtual design. In the prospective study, cohorts were assigned on the basis of participant-reported clinical history obtained from a screening survey and a study questionnaire. Recovered participants in ImmuneRACE Cohort 3 were defined by two consecutive negative NP/OP PCR tests, clearance by a healthcare professional, or resolution of symptoms. Each participant in the prospective study had whole blood, serum and a nasopharyngeal or oropharyngeal swab collected by mobile phlebotomists. Participants in the prospective study had the option to provide additional blood draws and questionnaires over a roughly 2-month period. Before DNA extraction, blood samples from the prospective study were shipped at room temperature or frozen. TCRbeta CDR3 regions were amplified from genomic DNA by means of the immunoSEQ Assay, a bias-controlled multiplex PCR. Under the source paper's analysis protocol: The number of nucleated cells in each sample was estimated from the amplification of reference gene primers within the assay. To quantify the absolute abundance of each unique TCRbeta CDR3 rearrangement, sequence reads were collapsed and filtered. For each sample, productive Simpson clonality was calculated as the square root of Simpson's diversity index across productive rearrangements. TCRdb holds this immuneACCESS table with in-frame rearrangements only. Some clones are missing; in checked studies, unresolved V genes explain under half, and the rest has no known cause. Clonal size and the V and J genes are those of that table, whereas D and trimming came from the DNA. This sample has roughly 280,000 clones in its table, and around nine tenths of those were observed once. The top ten clonotypes cover less than 2% of the sample.

Broad study findings and their caveats: How much clinical and demographic metadata was included differed by source and by participant, and the metadata was provided uncurated.

The chain employs TRBV4-2 and TRBJ2-1, and possibly TRBD2, on 6 matching bases. This receptor was taken from a woman aged 60 to 75 who had recovered from COVID-19. What was sequenced was PBMCs or T cells enriched from blood (not recorded which). CDR3 protein: CASSPRWGEIFNEQFF. The DNA is as follows: TGTGCCAGCAGCCCTCGTTGGGGGGAGATATTCAATGAGCAGTTCTTC.